This T cell receptor (beta chain) is drawn from a study of blood T cell repertoires in COVID-19. Study in general: Spain, Italy and the United States supplied samples that represented acute and convalescent COVID-19. PBMCs, B-cell-depleted T cells, or T cells were the source of the cDNA or gDNA that made up the material.

Methods used by the authors: It was from reference gene primer amplification that nucleated cell counts were estimated. The table came from immunoSEQ multiplex PCR; TCRdb's copy has only in-frame clones and leaves some out. The V and J calls and clone size were taken over from that table, and D and trimming were inferred from the DNA. The sample contains approximately 140,000 clones, about nine tenths of which appear only once. The CDR3 sequence is 14 residues long. Per the germline V gene, CDR1 is SGHRS and CDR2 is YFSETQ. Trimming cost V 7 bases and J 2 bases, with 13 bases left between them. Sequencing was performed on peripheral blood. The receptor was derived from a woman aged 55-75 years with active or convalescent COVID-19. The genes are TRBV5-1 and TRBJ2-1, with a weak D call TRBD2 (6 bases). CDR3 loop: CASGGGGAYNEQFF. For the CDR3, the DNA is TGCGCCAGCGGCGGCGGCGGGGCCTACAATGAGCAGTTCTTC.